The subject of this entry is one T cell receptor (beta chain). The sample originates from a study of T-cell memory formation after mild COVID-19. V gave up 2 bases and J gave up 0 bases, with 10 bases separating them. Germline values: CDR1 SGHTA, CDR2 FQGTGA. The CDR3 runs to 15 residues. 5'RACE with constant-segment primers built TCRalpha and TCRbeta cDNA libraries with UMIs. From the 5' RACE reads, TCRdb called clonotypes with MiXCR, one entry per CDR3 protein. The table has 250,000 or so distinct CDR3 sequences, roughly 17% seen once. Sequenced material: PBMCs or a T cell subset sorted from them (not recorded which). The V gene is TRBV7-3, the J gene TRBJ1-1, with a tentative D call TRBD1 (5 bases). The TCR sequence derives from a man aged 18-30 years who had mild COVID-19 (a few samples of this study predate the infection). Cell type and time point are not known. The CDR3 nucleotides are TGTGCCAGCAGCTTAGGGACGGCAATGAACACTGAAGCTTTCTTT. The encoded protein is CASSLGTAMNTEAFF.